Here is one T cell receptor beta chain with its context. A read error may account for a junction end that differs from germline. These data belong to a study of T cell changes during pregnancy in multiple sclerosis. The assay was immunoSEQ multiplex PCR, and TCRdb's table has in-frame clones only and misses some. The sample has 70,000 to 95,000 clones, around 93% seen once. The V gene's germline CDR1 is SSHAT and CDR2 FNYEAQ (reference sequence). The CDR3 runs to 15 residues. This sequence originates from a female donor with multiple sclerosis, enrolled in a pregnancy study. Sequenced material: peripheral blood, taken in the third trimester of pregnancy. The chain uses TRBV7-7 and TRBJ2-5, with TRBD1 as a possible D gene (7 bases). The CDR3 DNA sequence: TGTGCTAGCAGCTTAGGCGGGACAGACGGAGAGACCCAGTACTTC. Amino acid sequence: CASSLGGTDGETQYF.